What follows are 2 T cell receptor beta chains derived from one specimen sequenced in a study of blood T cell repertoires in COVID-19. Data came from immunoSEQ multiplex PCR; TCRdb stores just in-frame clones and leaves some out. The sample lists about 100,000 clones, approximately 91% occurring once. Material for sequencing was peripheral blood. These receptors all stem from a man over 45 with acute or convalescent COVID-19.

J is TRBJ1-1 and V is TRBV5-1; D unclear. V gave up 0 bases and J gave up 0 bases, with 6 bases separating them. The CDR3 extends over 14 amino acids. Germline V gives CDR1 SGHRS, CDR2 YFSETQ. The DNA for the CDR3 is TGCGCCAGCAGCTTGGCATCCATGAACACTGAAGCTTTCTTT. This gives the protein CASSLASMNTEAFF.

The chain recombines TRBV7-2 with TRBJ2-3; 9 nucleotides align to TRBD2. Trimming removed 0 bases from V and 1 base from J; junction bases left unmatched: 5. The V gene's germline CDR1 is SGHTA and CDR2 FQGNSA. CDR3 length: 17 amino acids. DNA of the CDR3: TGTGCCAGCAGCTTAGCCCCCGCTAGCGGGGGCACAGATACGCAGTATTTT. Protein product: CASSLAPASGGTDTQYF.